This paragraph covers one TCR beta chain sequence. The antigen is unknown. This entry comes from a study of T cell responses to AZD1222 COVID-19 vaccine. Study context: Second-dose recipients at about 4 or about 12 weeks were treated as one pooled group. Study-wide results and limits: Unmutated variant regions are reportedly targeted by nearly half of spike-specific TCRs. The repertoires were collected only after the peak T cell response. Baseline seropositivity occurred in only a handful of AZD1222 recipients.

TCRdb's table, derived via immunoSEQ multiplex PCR, lists solely in-frame clones and lacks some. Here the sample spans around 130,000 clones, roughly 85% being singletons. The V end was cut by 2 bases, the J end by 5 bases, with 12 bases between. The CDR3 totals 14 residues. Germline V gene lookup returns CDR1 SGHRS and CDR2 YFSETQ. The TCR comes from an adult in good health. The chain employs TRBV5-1 and TRBJ2-3; tentatively, D is TRBD1 (5 bases). Sequencing was performed on peripheral blood, taken on day 0 of AZD1222 vaccination. The CDR3 protein is CASSFLGRGDTQYF. CDR3 DNA sequence: TGCGCCAGCAGCTTTTTGGGAAGGGGAGATACGCAGTATTTT.